This entry lists 28 T cell receptor beta chains sequenced from one sample in a study of long-term antiretroviral therapy in people with HIV. Run at survey level, the immunoSEQ assay was version v3.0. TCRdb's table, derived via immunoSEQ multiplex PCR, lists solely in-frame clones and lacks some. The table has some 13,000 clones, about 80% seen once. Sequencing used unsorted PBMCs, obtained 3.2 years before starting antiretroviral therapy. The receptors stem from a man aged 40-49 years with HIV.

This clone appeared a single time. V and J are TRBV7-3 and TRBJ1-1; no firm D call. V was trimmed by 1 base and J by 2 bases, leaving 8 bases between them. CDR1 is SGHTA and CDR2 is FQGTGA in the germline V gene. The CDR3 sequence is 14 residues long. The CDR3 region has the DNA TGTGCCAGCAGCTTAAGGCAGGTAAACACTGAAGCTTTCTTT. Translation: CASSLRQVNTEAFF. Complete variable domain (other parts from reference TRBV7-3 and TRBJ1-1): GAGVSQTPSNKVTEKGKYVELRCDPISGHTALYWYRQSLGQGPEFLIYFQGTGAADDSGLPNDRFFAVRPEGSVSTLKIQRTERGDSAVYLCASSLRQVNTEAFFGQGTRLTVV.

This chain links TRBV5-1 with TRBJ2-7, with unresolved D. Germline CDR1 and CDR2: SGHRS and YFSETQ. CDR3 size: 12 residues. V was cut by 5 bases and J by 0 bases, with 6 bases left in between. The CDR3 nucleotides are TGCGCCAGCAGAACGGGCTCCTACGAGCAGTACTTC. Residues: CASRTGSYEQYF. Using reference TRBV5-1 and TRBJ2-7 for the parts outside the CDR3, the full variable domain is KAGVTQTPRYLIKTRGQQVTLSCSPISGHRSVSWYQQTPGQGLQFLFEYFSETQRNKGNFPGRFSGRQFSNSRSEMNVSTLELGDSALYLCASRTGSYEQYFGPGTRLTVT.

The rearrangement joins TRBV18 to TRBJ1-6, with D uncertain. Looked up from germline, CDR1 is KGHSH and CDR2 is LQKENI. This CDR3 has 12 residues. Trimming removed 2 bases from V and 11 bases from J, with 7 bases in between. DNA of the CDR3: TGTGCCAGCTCACCAGGGAAACCACCCCTCCACTTT. This sequence encodes CASSPGKPPLHF.

The rearrangement joins TRBV29-1 to TRBJ2-1; 8 bases agree with TRBD2. CDR1 is SQVTM, CDR2 ANQGSEA, per germline. The trim removed 4 bases at V and 0 bases at J, leaving 11 bases unmatched. There are 17 residues in the CDR3. CDR3 sequence reads: CSVGTSFGGISYNEQFF. CDR3 in DNA: TGCAGCGTTGGGACTAGCTTCGGGGGGATCTCCTACAATGAGCAGTTCTTC.

The rearrangement joins TRBV4-1 to TRBJ2-5; TRBD2 matches at 9 bases. CDR3 size: 15 residues. Trimming at V came to 4 bases and at J to 5 bases, leaving 8 bases not matched to a gene. Germline CDR1 reads MGHRA; CDR2 reads YSYEKL. As DNA, the CDR3 is TGCGCCAGCAGCCCTACTCCTAGCGGGACGGAGACCCAGTACTTC. It translates to CASSPTPSGTETQYF.

This chain joins TRBV19 and TRBJ1-2; 7 nucleotides agree with TRBD1. Germline assignment: CDR1 LNHDA and CDR2 SQIVND (reference sequence). J lost 0 bases, V lost 6 bases, and 10 bases had no gene match. The CDR3 runs 16 residues. The CDR3 DNA reads TGTGCCAGTAGCGCGGACAGGTTGGGAGCTAACTATGGCTACACCTTC. Translating it yields CASSADRLGANYGYTF.

The chain joins TRBV19 to TRBJ1-2, with 11 positions matching TRBD1. The V segment lost 5 bases and the J segment 4 bases; nucleotides outside the gene matches: 9. CDR1 and CDR2 (germline): LNHDA, SQIVND (reference sequence). The CDR3 extends over 16 amino acids. The CDR3 sequence is CASSAWTGGPSYGYTF. The CDR3 nucleotides are TGTGCCAGTAGTGCCTGGACAGGGGGCCCCTCCTATGGCTACACCTTC.

V and J are TRBV7-8 and TRBJ1-2; weak D call: TRBD1 (5 bases). The CDR3 is made up of 14 amino acids. The V gene's germline CDR1 is SGHVS and CDR2 FQNEAQ. Trimming stripped 5 bases from V and 3 bases from J, with 13 bases between. The DNA for the CDR3 is TGTGCCAGCAGCCTCGGGACGTCGGACTATGGCTACACCTTC. Its translation is CASSLGTSDYGYTF. The full variable domain, with the rest looked up from reference TRBV7-8 and TRBJ1-2, is GAGVSQSPRYKVAKRGQDVALRCDPISGHVSLFWYQQALGQGPEFLTYFQNEAQLDKSGLPSDRFFAERPEGSVSTLKIQRTQQEDSAVYLCASSLGTSDYGYTFGSGTRLTVV.

The CDR3 region is CASSIDPGRSEQYF. In DNA, the CDR3 is TGTGCCAGTAGTATAGATCCAGGGAGGAGCGAGCAGTACTTC. The V call is TRBV19, the J call TRBJ2-7; weak D call: TRBD2 (6 bases). Between the trimmed V and J ends, which lost 0 bases and 6 bases, there was a span of 12 bases. The CDR3 contains 14 residues. The germline V gene has CDR1 LNHDA and CDR2 SQIVND (reference sequence).

The chain uses TRBV2 and TRBJ2-7; 7 bases map to TRBD2. V shed 1 base and J 5 bases; nucleotides not matched to a gene: 8. This CDR3 spans 15 amino acids. The V gene's germline CDR1 is SNHLY and CDR2 FYNNEI. DNA for the CDR3: TGTGCCAGCAGTGAAGTGATGGAGGGGAGGGACGAGCAGTACTTC. This translates into CASSEVMEGRDEQYF.

The chain is built from TRBV4-1 and TRBJ1-1; the D is unclear. This CDR3 contains 16 residues. V was clipped by 0 bases and J by 0 bases, with 11 bases between them. CDR1 and CDR2 from the germline V gene are MGHRA and YSYEKL. The CDR3 DNA sequence: TGCGCCAGCAGCCAAGATATGGGCAGACTGAACACTGAAGCTTTCTTT. The encoded protein is CASSQDMGRLNTEAFF.

V usage is TRBV10-3 and J usage is TRBJ1-1; D gene uncertain. The germline V gene has CDR1 ENHRY and CDR2 SYGVKD. The CDR3 contains 13 residues. CDR3 in DNA: TGTGCTCTTAAGGCCGGAGGGAACACTGAAGCTTTCTTT. This codes for CALKAGGNTEAFF.

This chain joins TRBV7-6 and TRBJ2-7; possibly TRBD2 for D (5 bases). CDR3 size: 13 residues. Trimming pared 4 bases from V and 0 bases from J, leaving 7 bases between. CDR1 is SGHVS, CDR2 FNYEAQ, per germline. DNA for the CDR3: TGTGCCAGCAGCTCGGGGTCCTCCTACGAGCAGTACTTC. Translated: CASSSGSSYEQYF.

V is TRBV7-3 and J is TRBJ1-5; D possibly corresponds to TRBD1 (6 bases). Trimming took off 3 bases at V and 9 bases at J, with 21 bases between the two ends. From germline, CDR1 is SGHTA and CDR2 FQGTGA. The CDR3 is 16 residues long. DNA of the CDR3: TGTGCCAGCAGCTTCCTTGACAGGCGTCCGTGGAGGCCCCAGCATTTT. Its protein product is CASSFLDRRPWRPQHF. Combining the CDR3 with reference TRBV7-3 and TRBJ1-5 gives the whole variable domain GAGVSQTPSNKVTEKGKYVELRCDPISGHTALYWYRQSLGQGPEFLIYFQGTGAADDSGLPNDRFFAVRPEGSVSTLKIQRTERGDSAVYLCASSFLDRRPWRPQHFGDGTRLSIL.

The gene calls are TRBV19 and TRBJ1-1; D is uncertain. CDR3 length: 15 residues. Germline CDR1 and CDR2: LNHDA and SQIVND (reference sequence). V was trimmed by 4 bases and J by 1 base, leaving 13 bases between them. The DNA for the CDR3 is TGTGCCAGTAGTACCCAATCGGCGGCGAACACTGAAGCTTTCTTT. This gives the protein CASSTQSAANTEAFF.

V and J are TRBV5-1 and TRBJ2-1, with a possible D match to TRBD1 (5 bases). The CDR3 loop spans 13 amino acids. Germline V gives CDR1 SGHRS, CDR2 YFSETQ. With 3 bases removed from V and 8 bases from J, the gap between germline ends came to 12 bases. CDR3 amino acids: CASSYLRDYEQFF. The CDR3 coding sequence is TGCGCCAGCAGCTATCTCAGGGATTATGAGCAGTTCTTC.

CDR3 sequence (DNA): TGTGCCAGCATGGAGGGTGACGAGCAGTACTTC. Protein: CASMEGDEQYF. The J gene is TRBJ2-7, the V gene TRBV2; the D gene is possibly TRBD2 (6 bases). V was shortened by 7 bases and J by 5 bases, with 9 bases between the two germline ends. The germline CDR1 and CDR2 sequences are SNHLY and FYNNEI. This CDR3 is 11 amino acids long.

The chain carries TRBV7-3 and TRBJ2-7; D may be TRBD2 (5 bases). The CDR3 loop spans 11 amino acids. The ends were cut back, 6 bases at V and 7 bases at J, with 10 bases in the middle. Germline CDR1 is SGHTA and CDR2 is FQGTGA. This CDR3 reads CASRQTGEQYF. The CDR3 region has the DNA TGTGCCAGCAGACAAACGGGGGAGCAGTACTTC.

This chain uses TRBV30 with TRBJ1-5, with TRBD1 matching over 11 bases. Germline loops: CDR1 GTSNPN, CDR2 SVGIG (reference sequence). The CDR3 totals 15 residues. The V segment lost 2 bases and the J segment 7 bases; nucleotides outside the gene matches: 7. CDR3 in DNA: TGTGCCTGGAGTACCTTCCGGGACAGGGGGCAGCCCCAGCATTTT. Translating it yields CAWSTFRDRGQPQHF.

This sequence joins TRBV30 and TRBJ1-1; the D is unclear. The CDR3 extends over 11 amino acids. V lost 3 bases and J 6 bases, leaving 8 bases between the germline ends. Germline lookup yields CDR1 GTSNPN and CDR2 SVGIG (reference sequence). This chain's CDR3 is CAWRVAAEAFF. The CDR3 DNA reads TGTGCCTGGAGGGTTGCGGCTGAAGCTTTCTTT.

V and J are TRBV30 and TRBJ1-5, with D possibly TRBD1 on 5 matching bases. Germline V gene sequence: CDR1 GTSNPN, CDR2 SVGIG (reference sequence). The CDR3 is made up of 13 amino acids. Trimming stripped 1 base from V and 2 bases from J, with 6 bases between. The CDR3: CAWSGGGNQPQHF. In nucleotides, the CDR3 is TGTGCCTGGAGTGGGGGCGGCAATCAGCCCCAGCATTTT.

V and J are TRBV6-1 and TRBJ2-7; TRBD1 or TRBD2 may be the D gene (5 bases each). Per germline, CDR1 MNHNS and CDR2 SASEGT. The CDR3 is 14 residues long. The V end was cut by 1 base, the J end by 3 bases, with 10 bases between. CDR3 loop: CASSEVWGYYEQYF. The CDR3 coding sequence is TGTGCCAGCAGTGAAGTGTGGGGGTACTACGAGCAGTACTTC.

J is TRBJ1-2 and V is TRBV5-1; D gene unclear. The CDR3 spans 15 residues. Germline V gene sequence: CDR1 SGHRS, CDR2 YFSETQ. Trimming took off 4 bases at V and 5 bases at J, with 18 bases between the two ends. The CDR3 bases are TGCGCCAGCAGCACGGGAGCAGCAGAGGGTTATGGCTACACCTTC. Protein product: CASSTGAAEGYGYTF.

The chain employs TRBV18 and TRBJ1-5; D not certain. Deletions cut 5 bases from V and 0 bases from J, with 8 bases between. Per the germline V gene, CDR1 is KGHSH and CDR2 is LQKENI. This CDR3 comprises 14 residues. The CDR3: CASSSLNSNQPQHF. CDR3 coding DNA: TGTGCCAGCTCAAGTCTTAATAGCAATCAGCCCCAGCATTTT.

The chain employs TRBV2 and TRBJ1-5; D might be TRBD1 (5 bases). There are 13 residues in the CDR3. Between the trimmed V and J ends, which lost 1 base and 12 bases, there was a span of 13 bases. The germline gives CDR1 SNHLY, CDR2 FYNNEI. CDR3 loop: CASSEEGTGSQHF. The CDR3 bases are TGTGCCAGCAGTGAAGAGGGGACGGGCAGCCAGCATTTT.

The rearrangement joins TRBV25-1 to TRBJ1-4; 7 bases line up with TRBD1. This CDR3 contains 16 residues. V dropped 4 bases and J dropped 4; count of bases not matched to a gene: 9. Germline V lookup: CDR1 MGHDK, CDR2 SYGVNS. CDR3: CASSATDRRNNEKLFF. CDR3 bases: TGTGCCAGCAGTGCCACGGACAGGAGGAATAATGAAAAACTGTTTTTT.

In its sample, this clone was seen a few times. The chain recombines TRBV9 with TRBJ1-6, with D maybe TRBD1 (6 bases). Germline values: CDR1 SGDLS, CDR2 YYNGEE. The V end was cut by 4 bases, the J end by 9 bases, with 14 bases between. CDR3 size: 14 residues. The CDR3 sequence: CASSLQGSRSPLHF. In DNA, the CDR3 is TGTGCCAGCAGCTTACAGGGTTCTCGTTCACCCCTCCACTTT.

The rearrangement joins TRBV28 to TRBJ1-4; D gene uncertain. V was shortened by 10 bases and J by 7 bases, with 16 bases between the two germline ends. The CDR3 extends over 13 amino acids. Germline CDR1 reads MDHEN; CDR2 reads SYDVKM. The CDR3 bases are TGTGCCACCCTGGGTCCAGAACGTGAAAAACTGTTTTTT. Its protein is CATLGPEREKLFF.